This is a list of T cell receptor beta chains from one sample in a study of vaccination and CD4 T cells after COVID-19. Via MiXCR, TCRdb re-called the PCR reads, giving one row per CDR3 protein. The table shows roughly 600 distinct CDR3 sequences, with 6.5% to 9.5% occurring only once. The antigens of these receptors remain unknown. Sequencing input: CD4+ T cells from blood, cultured in vitro. The source of these receptors is a human donor in good health. Each CDR3 is given with its conserved first and last residue. Fields, in order: J gene, V gene, CDR3 protein.

TRBJ2-7	TRBV12-3/TRBV12-4	CASSVGVGVSYEQYF
TRBJ2-5	TRBV29-1	CSVADWQAETQYF
TRBJ2-1	TRBV27	CASSLSGLAGRWGEQFF
TRBJ1-6	TRBV5-6	CASSLGQAGDSPLHF
TRBJ2-3	TRBV18	CASSPTPDRGTDTQYF
TRBJ1-2	TRBV6-5	CASSYSGGRPISYGYTF
TRBJ2-6	TRBV25-1	CASSGTGANVLTF
TRBJ2-6	TRBV12-3/TRBV12-4	CASSWGGSGANVLTF
TRBJ1-4	TRBV5-1	CASSWGTGSNEKLFF
TRBJ1-1	TRBV11-2	CASSYGLGFLFNNTEAFF
TRBJ2-3	TRBV7-2	CASSLALSGGLGNTQYF
TRBJ2-6	TRBV5-1	CASSDRWSSGANVLTF
TRBJ1-2	TRBV7-9	CASSSGQFIGYTF
TRBJ2-1	TRBV12-3/TRBV12-4	CAILKPGPTYNEQFF
TRBJ2-7	TRBV5-1	CASSGGQGYEQYF
TRBJ2-6	TRBV11-2	CASSLESSGANVLTF
TRBJ1-3	TRBV9	CASSIGSGNTIYF
TRBJ2-6	TRBV28	CASKRQQSSGANVLTF
TRBJ2-5	TRBV20-1	CSARGSEAGVAETQYF
TRBJ1-2	TRBV2	CASSELGPLYGYTF
TRBJ2-3	TRBV20-1	CSATPASLRSTDTQYF
TRBJ2-2	TRBV5-6	CASSFGGSTGELFF
TRBJ2-1	TRBV7-9	CASSFSHNEQFF
TRBJ2-5	TRBV7-8	CASSLATEETQYF
TRBJ1-4	TRBV27	CASSFPPHEKLFF
TRBJ1-5	TRBV7-6	CASSLGQGNSNQPQHF
TRBJ1-5	TRBV12-3/TRBV12-4	CASTQGEFQGQPQHF
TRBJ2-4	TRBV21-1	CAPLNGADKNIQYF
TRBJ1-2	TRBV5-1	CASSPQGAGGNYGYTF
TRBJ1-2	TRBV30	CAWNSGSGYTF
TRBJ2-2	TRBV2	CASRNDYTNTGELFF
TRBJ2-5	TRBV9	CASSDPKAYQETQYF
TRBJ1-6	TRBV20-1	CSARGGTVEINSPLHF
TRBJ1-1	TRBV10-3	CATKDRGGNTEAFF
TRBJ1-3	TRBV9	CASSVGSGNTIYF
TRBJ2-3	TRBV18	CASTQTGLTDTQYF
TRBJ2-5	TRBV5-1	CASSLGGQARQETQYF
TRBJ1-1	TRBV10-3	CAISDLTGGTEAFF
TRBJ2-3	TRBV19	CASSIAGVGGDTQYF
TRBJ2-7	TRBV20-1	CSARDQSGFAYEQYF
TRBJ2-1	TRBV4-1	CASRMGLAGNNEQFF
TRBJ1-2	TRBV7-4	CASSGGDRVYYGYTF
TRBJ1-1	TRBV5-1	CASSPGLSNTEAFF
TRBJ1-6	TRBV7-9	CASSPGQGMNSPLHF
TRBJ1-6	TRBV18	CASSPEGLNSPLHF
TRBJ1-5	TRBV15	CATSSKDRAEHLNQPQHF
TRBJ2-2	TRBV5-1	CASSGGQGTGELFF
TRBJ2-1	TRBV4-3	CASSQDSGGFYNEQFF
TRBJ1-2	TRBV28	CASSLWALDDGYTF
TRBJ2-2	TRBV2	CASSVTGGSGELFF
TRBJ2-5	TRBV5-4	CASSLDRGLETQYF